One sample yielded the 26 T cell receptor beta chains listed below, sequenced in a study of T cell responses to AZD1222 COVID-19 vaccine. TCRdb's table, derived via immunoSEQ multiplex PCR, lists solely in-frame clones and lacks some. The table includes roughly 120,000 clones, more than 80% detected once. The source material was peripheral blood, sampled on day 0 of AZD1222 vaccination. These receptors came from an adult in good health.

V usage is TRBV6-5 and J usage is TRBJ2-7; 8 nucleotides match TRBD2. V shed 3 bases, J shed 2 bases, and the junction held 9 bases outside the gene matches. The CDR3 covers 16 residues. CDR1 and CDR2 (germline): MNHEY, SVGAGI. CDR3 DNA: TGTGCCAGCAGTTATCCCGGGGTAGCGGGAACCTACGAGCAGTACTTC. Translated, it gives CASSYPGVAGTYEQYF.

The genes are TRBV6-5 and TRBJ1-6, with unresolved D. This CDR3 is 15 amino acids long. CDR1 MNHEY and CDR2 SVGAGI come from the germline V gene. Deletions cut 2 bases from V and 7 bases from J, with 12 bases between. The CDR3 loop reads CASSYAASTNSPLHF. CDR3 nucleotides: TGTGCCAGCAGTTACGCCGCTAGTACAAATTCACCCCTCCACTTT.

The chain employs TRBV10-2 and TRBJ2-4; perhaps TRBD1 as D (6 bases). This CDR3 has 14 residues. Germline V lookup: CDR1 WSHSY, CDR2 SAAADI. The V end was cut by 3 bases, the J end by 6 bases, with 12 bases between. As DNA, the CDR3 is TGCGCCAGCAGTGACAGGGGTTCGAGAAACATTCAGTACTTC. Translation gives CASSDRGSRNIQYF.

The V and J genes are TRBV15 and TRBJ1-4, with TRBD1 as a possible D gene (5 bases). The CDR3 consists of 16 residues. Trimming shortened V by 0 bases and J by 4 bases, and 12 bases separated the two germline ends. CDR1 and CDR2 from the germline V gene are LNHNV and YYDKDF (reference sequence). DNA for the CDR3: TGTGCCACCAGCAGAGATAGGGACGCCGGTAATGAAAAACTGTTTTTT. Amino acid sequence: CATSRDRDAGNEKLFF.

The chain links TRBV7-9 to TRBJ1-2; possibly TRBD1 for D (5 bases). V shed 10 bases and J shed 4 bases, with 10 bases lying between them. This CDR3 region has 11 residues. CDR1 and CDR2 from the germline V gene are SEHNR and FQNEAQ (reference sequence). This CDR3 is CAIFGAYGYTF. The CDR3 nucleotides are TGTGCCATATTCGGGGCCTATGGCTACACCTTC.

This chain uses TRBV28 with TRBJ2-1; no definite D call. Germline V gene lookup returns CDR1 MDHEN and CDR2 SYDVKM. Trimming stripped 4 bases from V and 8 bases from J, with 18 bases between. The CDR3 loop spans 15 amino acids. The CDR3 DNA is TGTGCCAGCAGTTCCCCCCCGAGGCGAATTGATGAGCAGTTCTTC. The encoded protein is CASSSPPRRIDEQFF.

The chain is built from TRBV28 and TRBJ1-1, with D possibly being TRBD1 (6 bases). V was pared by 2 bases and J by 5 bases, with 12 bases between. Germline lookup yields CDR1 MDHEN and CDR2 SYDVKM. The CDR3 is 14 residues long. CDR3 residues: CASSLPGARTEAFF. CDR3 bases: TGTGCCAGCAGTTTACCGGGGGCAAGGACTGAAGCTTTCTTT. Variable domain in full (rest from reference TRBV28 and TRBJ1-1): DVKVTQSSRYLVKRTGEKVFLECVQDMDHENMFWYRQDPGLGLRLIYFSYDVKMKEKGDIPEGYSVSREKKERFSLILESASTNQTSMYLCASSLPGARTEAFFGQGTRLTVV.

This clone came up once. The rearrangement joins TRBV12-2 to TRBJ2-7; whether TRBD2, the table's D call, matches the DNA was not checked. TRBV12-2 is reported as a pseudogene. This CDR3 region has 15 residues. The chain's CDR3 is CASRLNAVCSYEQYF. CDR3 nucleotides: TGTGCAAGTCGGCTGAACGCGGTTTGTTCCTACGAGCAGTACTTC.

The V gene is TRBV18, the J gene TRBJ2-2, with D tentatively TRBD2 (5 bases). Germline lookup yields CDR1 KGHSH and CDR2 LQKENI. V lost 3 bases to trimming and J lost 2 bases, with 10 bases between them. The CDR3 has 15 amino acids. The CDR3 loop is CASSPGLINTGELFF. The CDR3 coding sequence is TGTGCCAGCTCACCCGGACTGATCAACACCGGGGAGCTGTTTTTT.

This chain uses TRBV30 with TRBJ1-6; no firm D call. This CDR3 is 14 amino acids long. Germline V gene sequence: CDR1 GTSNPN, CDR2 SVGIG (reference sequence). V lost 3 bases and J 1 base, leaving 7 bases between the germline ends. The CDR3 is CAWRGISYNSPLHF. DNA for the CDR3: TGTGCCTGGAGAGGGATTTCCTATAATTCACCCCTCCACTTT.

The rearrangement links TRBV6-5 to TRBJ1-2; D unclear. There are 14 residues in the CDR3. V shed 6 bases and J shed 3 bases, with 14 bases lying between them. Germline V gene sequence: CDR1 MNHEY, CDR2 SVGAGI. The CDR3: CASSRRANYYGYTF. The CDR3 DNA reads TGTGCCAGCAGCCGCCGGGCCAATTACTATGGCTACACCTTC.

The V call is TRBV10-1, the J call TRBJ2-2; TRBD2 agrees at 8 bases. V lost 6 bases and J lost 6; bases outside the gene matches: 6. This CDR3 region has 14 residues. Per the germline V gene, CDR1 is WNHNN and CDR2 is SYGVQD (reference sequence). The CDR3 sequence: CASRPAGVAGELFF. The CDR3 nucleotides are TGCGCCAGCAGGCCAGCGGGAGTGGCCGGGGAGCTGTTTTTT.

The gene calls are TRBV28 and TRBJ1-5; D unclear. The V end was cut by 6 bases, the J end by 6 bases, with 9 bases between. This CDR3 region has 12 residues. Germline-derived CDR1 and CDR2 are MDHEN and SYDVKM. The CDR3 is CASSRLAQPQHF. CDR3 sequence (DNA): TGTGCCAGCAGCAGGCTCGCTCAGCCCCAGCATTTT. Looking up the rest from reference TRBV28 and TRBJ1-5 gives the full variable domain: DVKVTQSSRYLVKRTGEKVFLECVQDMDHENMFWYRQDPGLGLRLIYFSYDVKMKEKGDIPEGYSVSREKKERFSLILESASTNQTSMYLCASSRLAQPQHFGDGTRLSIL.

This chain connects TRBV11-2 to TRBJ1-6; D may be TRBD1 (6 bases). V was cut by 0 bases and J by 9 bases, with 12 bases left in between. The CDR3 runs to 15 residues. Per germline, CDR1 SGHAT and CDR2 FQNNGV. CDR3 amino acids: CASSLDTGFVSPLHF. The CDR3 region has the DNA TGTGCCAGCAGCTTAGATACAGGGTTTGTTTCACCCCTCCACTTT.

V gene TRBV2 combines with J gene TRBJ1-1, with TRBD1 as a possible D gene (5 bases). CDR1 is SNHLY, CDR2 FYNNEI, per germline. V was pared by 8 bases and J by 3 bases, with 13 bases between. The CDR3 covers 13 residues. The CDR3, as DNA: TGTGCCAGCTCGCTTCGGGGGGACACTGAAGCTTTCTTT. Protein: CASSLRGDTEAFF.

V gene TRBV15 combines with J gene TRBJ1-3; D unresolved. CDR3 length equals 13 residues. Per the germline V gene, CDR1 is LNHNV and CDR2 is YYDKDF (reference sequence). The ends were cut back, 3 bases at V and 6 bases at J, with 9 bases in the middle. This chain's CDR3 is CATSSDTSNTIYF. DNA of the CDR3: TGTGCCACCAGCAGCGATACCTCAAACACCATATATTTT.

This clone was observed a single time. The gene calls are TRBV27 and TRBJ2-1, with 12 bases identical to TRBD2. The germline V gene has CDR1 MNHEY and CDR2 SMNVEV (reference sequence). J was trimmed by 6 bases and V by 3 bases; bases with no gene match: 6. This CDR3 has 16 residues. The CDR3 reads CASSLPTSGSCNEQFF. The CDR3 nucleotides read TGTGCCAGCAGTTTGCCGACTAGCGGGAGTTGCAATGAGCAGTTCTTC.

This sequence joins TRBV9 and TRBJ1-4; a weak D match, TRBD1 (6 bases). The CDR3 sequence is 15 residues long. Germline CDR1 SGDLS, CDR2 YYNGEE. V shed 4 bases and J shed 3 bases, with 13 bases lying between them. This CDR3 is CASSLGAGANEKLFF. CDR3 nucleotide sequence: TGTGCCAGCAGCCTTGGGGCAGGGGCTAATGAAAAACTGTTTTTT.

CDR3 sequence (DNA): TGTGCCAGCTCACCACTACAGGGTACTATGAACACTGAAGCTTTCTTT. Translating it yields CASSPLQGTMNTEAFF. The chain carries TRBV18 and TRBJ1-1; TRBD1 might be the D (6 bases). V lost 1 base to trimming and J lost 0 bases, with 12 bases between them. The CDR3 covers 16 residues. The V gene's germline CDR1 is KGHSH and CDR2 LQKENI.

This clone was observed a single time. Germline and junction disagree at one end, which may indicate a read error. This chain links TRBV30 with TRBJ1-5; maybe TRBD1 (6 bases). Looked up from germline, CDR1 is GTSNPN and CDR2 is SVGIG (reference sequence). The CDR3 has 16 residues. The CDR3 is CAWSVGQKLSNQPQHF. CDR3 DNA sequence: TGTGCCTGGAGTGTAGGACAGAAACTTAGCAATCAGCCCCAACATTTT.

This clone is a singleton in its sample. This rearrangement joins TRBV2 to TRBJ1-3; D not certain. Deletions cut 10 bases from V and 0 bases from J, with 10 bases between. CDR3 length: 13 residues. CDR1 is SNHLY, CDR2 FYNNEI, per germline. The CDR3, as DNA: TGTGCCACCTCCTTTTCCTCTGGAAACACCATATATTTT. Its protein product is CATSFSSGNTIYF.

J is TRBJ1-6 and V is TRBV27; D not certain. Trimming stripped 3 bases from V and 0 bases from J, with 6 bases between. CDR1 and CDR2 (germline): MNHEY, SMNVEV (reference sequence). CDR3 size: 15 residues. The CDR3 reads CASSFDFSYNSPLHF. The DNA of the CDR3 is TGTGCCAGCAGTTTTGATTTCTCCTATAATTCACCCCTCCACTTT.

The chain combines TRBV7-2 with TRBJ2-2; D gene ambiguous. Germline lookup yields CDR1 SGHTA and CDR2 FQGNSA. This CDR3 is built from 16 residues. Trimming shortened V by 3 bases and J by 2 bases, and 13 bases separated the two germline ends. As DNA, the CDR3 is TGTGCCAGCAGCTTTCCGTCCATAGAAAACACCGGGGAGCTGTTTTTT. As protein: CASSFPSIENTGELFF.

This clone was counted once. The chain employs TRBV10-1 and TRBJ1-1; D gene ambiguous. Trimming removed 5 bases at V and 7 bases at J, with 14 bases between. The germline V gene encodes CDR1 WNHNN and CDR2 SYGVQD (reference sequence). This CDR3 comprises 13 residues. The CDR3 bases are TGCGCCAGCAGTCTTCTTTCGGACGGTGAAGCTTTCTTT. Its translation is CASSLLSDGEAFF.

CDR3 sequence: CASSWGQGVPEAFF. In DNA form, the CDR3 reads TGCGCCAGCAGCTGGGGGCAGGGAGTCCCTGAAGCTTTCTTT. This rearrangement joins TRBV5-1 to TRBJ1-1, with TRBD1 as a possible D gene (6 bases). CDR3 length: 14 amino acids. Germline values: CDR1 SGHRS, CDR2 YFSETQ. V gave up 3 bases and J gave up 6 bases, with 15 bases separating them.

V usage is TRBV29-1 and J usage is TRBJ1-2; D gene uncertain. Trimming pared 0 bases from V and 8 bases from J, leaving 13 bases between. CDR1 is SQVTM, CDR2 ANQGSEA, per germline. The CDR3 is 13 amino acids. The CDR3 nucleotides read TGCAGCGTTGAAGAATTAGGAGGGTTAGGCTACACCTTC. Amino acid sequence: CSVEELGGLGYTF.